These 6 T cell receptor beta chains were all obtained from the same sample, sequenced in a study of shared clonotypes between healthy human individuals. TCRdb's copy holds only in-frame clones and misses some; the assay was immunoSEQ multiplex PCR. The profile shows some 1,100,000 clones, about 84% of them singletons. What was sequenced was memory CD4+ T cells from PBMCs. Specified subset: CD45RA-negative fraction. Source of these receptors: a man younger than 30 in good health. Some clones in this sample may be carry-over from other donors' samples.

This chain uses TRBV6-5 with TRBJ2-5, with 8 nucleotides matching TRBD2. The CDR3 has 15 amino acids. J was trimmed by 2 bases and V by 4 bases; bases with no gene match: 6. In germline, CDR1 is MNHEY, CDR2 SVGAGI. The CDR3: CASSSQLAAQETQYF. The CDR3 DNA reads as TGTGCCAGCAGTTCCCAACTAGCGGCTCAAGAGACCCAGTACTTC.

The rearrangement uses TRBV6-1 and TRBJ2-1, with 8 bases fitting TRBD2. The V segment lost 6 bases and the J segment 0 bases; nucleotides outside the gene matches: 1. The CDR3 is made up of 14 amino acids. Germline CDR1 is MNHNS and CDR2 is SASEGT. CDR3 protein: CASRTSDSYNEQFF. The CDR3 DNA follows: TGTGCCAGCAGGACTAGCGACTCCTACAATGAGCAGTTCTTC.

The chain employs TRBV7-2 and TRBJ2-1; possibly TRBD2 for D (7 bases). The CDR3 contains 16 residues. Trimming removed 4 bases from V and 2 bases from J, with 15 bases in between. The germline V gene encodes CDR1 SGHTA and CDR2 FQGNSA. CDR3 protein: CASSSSGGRTYNEQFF. In DNA, the CDR3 is TGTGCCAGCAGCTCCTCGGGGGGCAGGACCTACAATGAGCAGTTCTTC.

This chain connects TRBV27 to TRBJ2-7; D perhaps matches TRBD1 (6 bases). Germline CDR1 is MNHEY and CDR2 is SMNVEV (reference sequence). The CDR3 has 16 residues. Trimming took off 4 bases at V and 4 bases at J, with 20 bases between the two ends. DNA for the CDR3: TGTGCCAGCAGTTCCCTGACAGGAAAGTCCGCTTACGAGCAGTACTTC. Protein sequence: CASSSLTGKSAYEQYF.

This chain links TRBV5-1 with TRBJ2-7; D might be TRBD1 (6 bases). V shed 4 bases and J shed 0 bases, with 17 bases lying between them. The CDR3 totals 16 residues. The germline gives CDR1 SGHRS, CDR2 YFSETQ. DNA of the CDR3: TGCGCCAGCAGCGCCGTACTCGGGACAAACTCCTACGAGCAGTACTTC. Its translation: CASSAVLGTNSYEQYF.

This clone was seen more than once but under ten times. The V and J genes are TRBV5-8 and TRBJ2-1, with 7 bases fitting TRBD2. Germline V lookup: CDR1 SGHTS, CDR2 YDEGEE. V shed 0 bases, J shed 1 base, and the junction held 7 bases outside the gene matches. CDR3 size: 17 residues. CDR3 loop: CASSLGGRGRSYNEQFF. The DNA of the CDR3 is TGTGCCAGCAGCTTGGGCGGGCGCGGGAGATCCTACAATGAGCAGTTCTTC.